This T cell receptor (beta chain) was found in a study of blood T cell repertoires in COVID-19. Sequencing was performed with immunoSEQ multiplex PCR; in TCRdb, only in-frame clones are kept and a portion is missing. The table records about 210,000 clones, approximately 88% of them present only once. The source is a woman in her forties with acute COVID-19. Sequencing was carried out using PBMCs or T cells enriched from blood (not recorded which).

CDR3 nucleotide sequence: TGCAGCCTCGGTAAGGGAGTTGATACGCAGTATTTT. Translated: CSLGKGVDTQYF. The chain recombines TRBV29-1 with TRBJ2-3, with D possibly being TRBD2 (5 bases). CDR3 length equals 12 residues. V gave up 8 bases and J gave up 6 bases, with 15 bases separating them. Germline CDR1 reads SQVTM; CDR2 reads ANQGSEA.